What follows are 11 T cell receptor beta chains derived from one specimen sequenced in a study of cytomegalovirus exposure and HLA in healthy donors (dated by TCRdb to 2016 to 2017). Libraries were made using the immunoSEQ multiplex PCR assay. The multiplex PCR relied on a mix of 60 forward primers for TCR Vbeta segments and 13 reverse primers for TCR Jbeta segments. TCRdb re-hosts the immuneACCESS table, in-frame sequences only. Its copies lack some clones; in the studies checked, an unresolved V gene accounts for under half of them, and the cause for the rest is not known. A total of about 67,000 clones appear in this sample, about 82% of them only once. The leading ten clones occupy around 3% of the sample. Sequenced: PBMCs. The receptors derive from a woman under 40 in good health and CMV-seronegative.

The chain is built from TRBV6-4 and TRBJ1-5; D is ambiguous. CDR1 is MRHNA, CDR2 SNTAGT, per germline. Trimming took 2 bases from V and 9 from J, leaving 11 bases between them. This CDR3 has 13 residues. The CDR3 reads CASSDVYGGPQHF. Written as DNA, the CDR3 is TGTGCCAGCAGTGACGTGTACGGAGGGCCCCAGCATTTT.

The rearrangement uses TRBV28 and TRBJ1-2; 8 positions agree with TRBD1. This CDR3 region has 14 residues. Germline V gene sequence: CDR1 MDHEN, CDR2 SYDVKM. After removal of 3 bases from V and 7 bases from J, the junction contained 7 bases not matched to a gene. The CDR3 reads CASSFQGARVGYTF. The CDR3 region has the DNA TGTGCCAGCAGTTTTCAGGGGGCGCGGGTTGGCTACACCTTC.

The J gene is TRBJ2-7, the V gene TRBV10-3; 8 positions match TRBD1. The germline V gene has CDR1 ENHRY and CDR2 SYGVKD. V lost 2 bases, J lost 3 bases, and 9 bases stayed unmatched. The CDR3 is 16 residues long. The CDR3 nucleotides read TGTGCCATCAGTGAGCCCGGACAGGGAATAAACTACGAGCAGTACTTC. Amino acids: CAISEPGQGINYEQYF.

J is TRBJ2-5 and V is TRBV7-2; D may be TRBD2 (5 bases). Germline CDR1 SGHTA, CDR2 FQGNSA. The CDR3 consists of 13 residues. The germline V and J ends were trimmed by 6 bases and 1 base, with 9 bases remaining between them. In nucleotides, the CDR3 is TGTGCCAGCAGTCGGACTGTCCAAGAGACCCAGTACTTC. Amino acid sequence: CASSRTVQETQYF.

This chain connects TRBV28 to TRBJ1-1; D gene uncertain. CDR3 length equals 14 residues. Per the germline V gene, CDR1 is MDHEN and CDR2 is SYDVKM. Between the trimmed V and J ends, which lost 7 bases and 1 base, there was a span of 13 bases. The CDR3 protein is CASIGGRWNTEAFF. CDR3 nucleotides: TGTGCCAGCATCGGAGGGCGGTGGAACACTGAAGCTTTCTTT.

The chain couples TRBV7-2 to TRBJ2-5, with D possibly being TRBD1 (6 bases). V lost 5 bases to trimming and J lost 1 base, with 14 bases between them. The CDR3 contains 15 residues. Germline V gene lookup returns CDR1 SGHTA and CDR2 FQGNSA. The CDR3 DNA is TGTGCCAGCAGCCCGTGGACAGCGGTCCAAGAGACCCAGTACTTC. Protein: CASSPWTAVQETQYF.

The J gene is TRBJ1-1, the V gene TRBV27, with a tentative D call TRBD1 (5 bases). CDR1 is MNHEY, CDR2 SMNVEV, per germline (reference sequence). V shed 5 bases and J shed 0 bases, with 13 bases lying between them. The CDR3 length is 15 residues. CDR3 residues: CASSPTGDLNTEAFF. In nucleotides, the CDR3 is TGTGCCAGCAGTCCGACGGGGGACTTGAACACTGAAGCTTTCTTT.

The rearrangement joins TRBV19 to TRBJ1-1, with D unclear. The CDR3 is made up of 14 amino acids. Germline CDR1 and CDR2: LNHDA and SQIVND (reference sequence). The V end was cut by 5 bases, the J end by 1 base, with 11 bases between. CDR3 DNA sequence: TGTGCCAGTAGTTCCCAGGTGAGGAACACTGAAGCTTTCTTT. It is translated as CASSSQVRNTEAFF.

This chain joins TRBV11-2 and TRBJ1-4; D possibly corresponds to TRBD1 (5 bases). The CDR3 totals 15 residues. The ends were cut back, 2 bases at V and 6 bases at J, with 13 bases in the middle. Germline values: CDR1 SGHAT, CDR2 FQNNGV. The DNA for the CDR3 is TGTGCCAGCAGCTTAATTGGATCAGGGTATGAAAAACTGTTTTTT. It translates to CASSLIGSGYEKLFF.

About this clone itself: An end of the junction differs from the germline gene, which may be a read error. This chain links TRBV5-4 with TRBJ2-2; possibly TRBD2 for D (6 bases). The CDR3 totals 15 residues. Germline CDR1 reads SGHNT; CDR2 reads YYREEE (reference sequence). CDR3: CASTRSARSTGGLFF. The CDR3 nucleotides are TGTGCCAGCACAAGGTCTGCGAGGAGCACCGGGGGGCTGTTTTTT.

The rearrangement links TRBV7-9 to TRBJ2-7, with D unclear. Between the trimmed V and J ends, which lost 5 bases and 2 bases, there was a span of 16 bases. Germline values: CDR1 SEHNR, CDR2 FQNEAQ (reference sequence). This CDR3 region has 15 residues. This CDR3 is CASSPGQIPTYEQYF. CDR3 in DNA: TGTGCCAGCAGCCCTGGCCAGATACCAACCTACGAGCAGTACTTC.